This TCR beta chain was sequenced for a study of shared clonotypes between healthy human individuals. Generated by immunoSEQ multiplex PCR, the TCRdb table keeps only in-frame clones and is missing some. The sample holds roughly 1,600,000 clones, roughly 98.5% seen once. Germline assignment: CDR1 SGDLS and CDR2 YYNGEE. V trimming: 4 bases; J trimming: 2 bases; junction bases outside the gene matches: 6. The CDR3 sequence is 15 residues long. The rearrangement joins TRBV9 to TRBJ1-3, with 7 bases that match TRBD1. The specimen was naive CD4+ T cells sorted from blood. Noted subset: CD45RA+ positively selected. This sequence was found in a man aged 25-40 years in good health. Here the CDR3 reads CASSLTGAAGNTIYF. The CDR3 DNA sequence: TGTGCCAGCAGCCTTACAGGGGCGGCTGGAAACACCATATATTTT.